Given below is one T cell receptor beta chain in context. The clone's antigen remains unknown. The record has no base qualities; no much larger clone is one base away. Explained via the paper, the time point label denotes: about 28 days (+/-7) after the second vaccine dose. AZD1222 recipients given second doses at about 4 weeks or at about 12 weeks were pooled, since spike-specific TCR depth and breadth were not found to differ between the two schedules. Samples from vaccinated people were obtained from the UK trials COV001 and COV002, which included a single-blind randomized controlled phase 2/3 trial of AZD1222 (ChAdOx1 nCoV-19) in healthy adults. For TCRbeta chain sequencing, PBMC samples were collected from trial participants at day 0 and at day 28 after the second dose. The CDR3 regions of human TCRbeta chains were analyzed by immunosequencing. Per the source publication's procedure: TCRs in the repertoires were compared against a reference library of SARS-CoV-2-specific TCRs that had been generated with the MIRA antigen-specificity platform. Breadth was defined as the fraction of unique TCRs that were SARS-CoV-2-associated. Depth was defined as the fraction of total T cells that were SARS-CoV-2-associated. Using the MIRA data, each spike-specific TCR was mapped to the spike region that the TCR reacts to and placed in a CD4 or CD8 class. Log10-transformed breadth and depth values were compared by one-way ANOVA with Sidak's multiple comparisons tests. The source is immuneACCESS, and TCRdb retained only in-frame sequences with V and J called. Part of the clones is not carried over; for the studies checked, unresolved V genes explain less than half of this, and the remainder is unexplained. V, J and clone size were drawn from that table, and D and trimming were deduced from the DNA. Within this sample are roughly 180,000 clones, with roughly 92% of them counted one time only. The ten largest clonotypes hold 1.5% to 2% of the sample.

CDR1 and CDR2, per the germline V gene (reference sequence), are LGHDT and YNNKEL. V loses 6 bases, J loses 4 bases, and the germline ends lie 12 bases apart. The CDR3, cysteine through phenylalanine, is 13 amino acids long. Solely the CDR3 DNA is kept, with 39 bases framed from the first base. The data originate from a study of T cell responses to AZD1222 COVID-19 vaccine (dated by TCRdb to the early 2020s). Turning to the overall study: TCR sequencing was performed for 230 to 250 trial participants, of whom around 210 were given two doses of AZD1222 and approximately 25 were given two doses of MenACWY control vaccine. Enrollment into the trials was organized by age into subgroups of 18-55, 56-69 and 70-plus years, and those subgroups contained roughly 150, 30 and 60 TCR-sequenced participants, respectively. Broad study findings and their caveats: Reportedly, close to half of the unique spike-specific TCRs recognized epitopes lying outside the regions that are mutated in the B.1.351 and B.1.1.7 variants. The 56-69-year group was small, and its depth increase did not reach significance, likely because of low power. A significant rise in spike-specific TCR breadth and depth was observed after two AZD1222 doses relative to day 0 and relative to MenACWY recipients. Vaccine-associated CD4 TCRs spanned the whole spike protein, with dominant responses in regions 160-218 and 743-854. Conclusions about previously exposed vaccinees are limited because only six or seven AZD1222 recipients were SARS-CoV-2 seropositive at baseline. Most participants were white British and females outnumbered males, and the authors suggested that clonal diversity may have been underestimated. No day 14 peak-response samples were available, so repertoires were characterized only after the peak T cell response.

The rearranged segments are TRBV3-1 (or the pseudogene TRBV3-2) and TRBJ1-2; possibly the D gene is TRBD1, per 5 matching bases. The source material was peripheral blood, sampled 28 days after the second AZD1222 dose. The sequence was obtained from an adult who received the AZD1222 COVID-19 vaccine. CDR3 loop: CASRATGTYGYTF. The nucleotide sequence is TGTGCCAGCAGGGCTACAGGTACCTATGGCTACACCTTC.